This is a list of T cell receptor beta chains from one sample in a study of T cell changes during pregnancy in multiple sclerosis. Some clones are missing from TCRdb's copy, which holds only in-frame ones; the method was immunoSEQ multiplex PCR. The repertoire holds about 59,000 clones, about 93% seen once, with roughly 2.5% in the top ten. Source: CD8+ T cells from peripheral blood mononuclear cells, taken in the third trimester of pregnancy. Every receptor here comes from a female donor with multiple sclerosis, enrolled in a pregnancy study. CDR3s include the opening cysteine and the closing phenylalanine or tryptophan. The D gene is left open where the match is weak.

>TRBV29-1|TRBJ2-1|TRBD1
TGCAGCGTTGAAGGGGGACAGGACATCTCCTACAATGAGCAGTTCTTC
CSVEGGQDISYNEQFF
>TRBV21-1|TRBJ1-5|NA
TGTGCCAGCAGCAAGCCCGCCTTTTCCGATTTGGCGGCAAATAGCAATCAGCCCCAGCATTTT
CASSKPAFSDLAANSNQPQHF
>TRBV27|TRBJ1-2|NA
TGTGCCAGCAGTTTAAATGCAGGCAACTATGGCTACACCTTC
CASSLNAGNYGYTF
>TRBV23-1|TRBJ1-4|NA
TGCGCCAGCAGTCAATTAACCCCAGGGCGGAAAAAAAGTGCAACTAATGAAAAACTGTTTTTT
CASSQLTPGRKKSATNEKLFF
>TRBV19|TRBJ2-7|TRBD1
TGTGCCAGTAGACCACGGGACAGTCTAACCTACGAGCAGTACTTC
CASRPRDSLTYEQYF
>TRBV11-2|TRBJ2-2|NA
TGTGCCAGCAGCTTAGATCCCGGAGTCGCGAACACCGGGGAGCTGTTTTTT
CASSLDPGVANTGELFF
>TRBV30|TRBJ2-4|NA
TGTGCCTGGACTCTGTTAGCCAAAAACATTCAGTACTTC
CAWTLLAKNIQYF
>TRBV15|TRBJ1-2|NA
TGTGCCACCAGCAGCCTAAAGGGAGGCGGCCTCTATGGCTACACCTTC
CATSSLKGGGLYGYTF
>TRBV28|TRBJ1-4|TRBD1
TGTGCCAGCAGTTTATACAGGGGGACTAATGAAAAACTGTTTTTT
CASSLYRGTNEKLFF
>TRBV27|TRBJ2-4|TRBD2
TGTGCCAGCAGTCCGGGGACTAGCGGGAGCCAGGCCAAAAACATTCAGTACTTC
CASSPGTSGSQAKNIQYF
>TRBV6-6|TRBJ2-1|TRBD2
TGTGCCAGCAGTTATTCGACTAGCGGGAGATACAATGAGCAGTTCTTC
CASSYSTSGRYNEQFF
>TRBV18|TRBJ2-7|TRBD2
TGTGCCAGCTCACTCATAAGACATGGGACTAGCGGGGGAGGTTCCAACGAGCAGTACTTC
CASSLIRHGTSGGGSNEQYF
>TRBV21-1|TRBJ2-1|NA
TGTGCCAGCAGCACAGACAGGGGGCGAGACTACAATGAGCAGTTCTTC
CASSTDRGRDYNEQFF
>TRBV28|TRBJ2-7|NA
TGTGCCAGCAGTTCTATGCGGGACAGAACCGTCTACGAGCAGTACTTC
CASSSMRDRTVYEQYF
>TRBV9|TRBJ2-7|TRBD2
TGTGCCAGCAGCGTCTCTTCTAGCGGGAGCACGGGTGAGCAGTACTTC
CASSVSSSGSTGEQYF
>TRBV7-9|TRBJ2-7|TRBD2
TGTGCCAGCGGGAGACTAGCGGGGAACTACGAGCAGTACTTC
CASGRLAGNYEQYF
>TRBV27|TRBJ2-4|NA
TGTGCCAGCAGTTCCGAAAACATTCAGTACTTC
CASSSENIQYF